One sample yielded the 2 T cell receptor beta chains listed below, sequenced in a study of cytomegalovirus exposure and HLA in healthy donors. Clones were read by immunoSEQ multiplex PCR, and TCRdb kept only the in-frame ones, dropping some. The sample holds 250,000 to 400,000 clones, over 75% seen once. Sample: PBMCs. These receptors were obtained from a man aged 30-40 years in good health and CMV-seronegative.

The V gene is TRBV6-5, the J gene TRBJ1-1; D is possibly TRBD1 (6 bases). Deletions cut 6 bases from V and 1 base from J, with 15 bases between. From germline, CDR1 is MNHEY and CDR2 SVGAGI. The CDR3 is 15 residues long. This CDR3 is CASRPNRVENTEAFF. CDR3 coding DNA: TGTGCCAGCAGACCCAACAGGGTCGAGAACACTGAAGCTTTCTTT.

This clone was counted only a few times. The rearrangement uses TRBV19 and TRBJ1-2; tentative D call: TRBD1 (5 bases). Between the trimmed V and J ends, which lost 3 bases and 7 bases, there was a span of 12 bases. Looked up from germline, CDR1 is LNHDA and CDR2 is SQIVND (reference sequence). This CDR3 contains 13 residues. CDR3 nucleotide sequence: TGTGCCAGTAGTATGGGAGGGGCCGGTGGCTACACCTTC. The encoded protein is CASSMGGAGGYTF.